This T cell receptor (beta chain) emerged from a study of blood T cell repertoires in COVID-19. Original methodology: Amplified reference gene primers provided the basis for estimating nucleated cell counts. Sequenced by immunoSEQ multiplex PCR; TCRdb stores in-frame clones only, minus some. The V and J calls and the clone size are those of that table, but D and trimming were determined from the DNA. The sample contains 200,000 to 250,000 clones, about 90% of which appear only once. The CDR3 consists of 16 residues. The germline gives CDR1 MNHNY, CDR2 SVGAGI (reference sequence). V lost 5 bases to trimming and J lost 4 bases, with 18 bases between them.

The clonotype comes from a man younger than 40 with acute or convalescent COVID-19. The sequenced sample was peripheral blood. The rearrangement joins TRBV6-6 to TRBJ2-1; a possible D gene is TRBD1 (5 bases). The CDR3 DNA reads TGTGCCAGCAGTCCTGGGTCCTCAGGGCCATACAATGAGCAGTTCTTC. It translates to CASSPGSSGPYNEQFF.